This TCR beta chain was captured in a study of cytomegalovirus exposure and HLA in healthy donors. Germline loops: CDR1 SGHRS, CDR2 YFSETQ. The CDR3 has 16 residues. The V and J ends lost 1 base and 6 bases, in that order; junction bases with no gene match: 6. Here immunoSEQ multiplex PCR was the method, and the copy in TCRdb shows in-frame clones only, minus some. Seen here are a few hundred thousand clones, just over 90% observed once, and the top ten hold approximately 0.99%. This TCR derives from a woman aged 18-29 years in good health and CMV-seronegative. Sequenced input: PBMCs. The chain uses TRBV5-1 and TRBJ2-2; 10 bases are a match to TRBD2. CDR3 residues: CASSLNLAGASGELFF. The DNA for the CDR3 is TGCGCCAGCAGCTTGAATCTAGCGGGAGCTTCCGGGGAGCTGTTTTTT.